This T cell receptor beta chain emerged from a study of vaccination and CD4 T cells after COVID-19. With the Oncomine TCR Beta short-read assay, DNA from cultured CD4+ T cells was sequenced. Cultured CD4+ T cells were the source of extracted genomic DNA. Using its own MiXCR run on the PCR reads, TCRdb lists one record per CDR3 protein. The sample includes 25,000 to 30,000 distinct CDR3 sequences, roughly 38% of them seen just once. The time point: late sampling 161 to 241 days after vaccination in three convalescent patients. Regarding treatment: approximately nine-day PBMC culture with coronavirus spike peptide pools or control peptides (ViraFEST assay). PCR-confirmed positives ranged from March to December 2020, preceding US Alpha, Beta and Delta variants. This clonotype has more than one count but fewer than ten. Its antigen is undetermined. Germline loops: CDR1 SGHTA, CDR2 FQGNSA. The germline V and J ends were trimmed by 1 base and 4 bases, with 5 bases remaining between them. The CDR3 sequence is 13 residues long.

This receptor was identified in a human donor who had recovered from COVID-19. The chain recombines TRBV7-2 with TRBJ2-1; D ambiguous. The sample was CD4+ T cells from blood, cultured in vitro, taken about 7 months after SARS-CoV-2 vaccination. Here the CDR3 DNA reads TGTGCCAGCAGCTTAGTGGTATACAATGAGCAGTTCTTC. Its protein product is CASSLVVYNEQFF. Full variable domain (missing parts from reference TRBV7-2 and TRBJ2-1): GAGVSQSPSNKVTEKGKDVELRCDPISGHTALYWYRQSLGQGLEFLIYFQGNSAPDKSGLPSDRFSAERTGGSVSTLTIQRTQQEDSAVYLCASSLVVYNEQFFGPGTRLTVL.